This T cell receptor (beta chain) was recorded in a study of T cell responses to AZD1222 COVID-19 vaccine. Study-level points and caveats: Donors skewed white British and female; clonal diversity was possibly underestimated. Compared with day 0, the breadth and depth of the Spike-specific TCR repertoire rose significantly after two doses of AZD1222.

Trimming took 6 bases from V and 0 from J, leaving 12 bases between them. Germline CDR1 KGHSH, CDR2 LQKENI. This CDR3 has 15 residues. With respect to this clone: Its antigen is as yet unknown.

The protocol was immunoSEQ multiplex PCR, while the TCRdb copy is restricted to in-frame clones and leaves out a portion. This sample carries about 270,000 clones, almost 95% of them seen once, and the ten largest clones take roughly 0.51%. This receptor was identified in an adult who received the AZD1222 COVID-19 vaccine. The genes are TRBV18 and TRBJ1-3, with D tentatively TRBD1 (6 bases). This material consisted of peripheral blood, taken 28 days after the second AZD1222 dose. CDR3 bases: TGTGCCAGCTCTCGGCCAGGGGACTCTGGAAACACCATATATTTT. Protein sequence: CASSRPGDSGNTIYF. The entire variable domain, with the rest obtained from reference TRBV18 and TRBJ1-3, is as follows: NAGVMQNPRHLVRRRGQEARLRCSPMKGHSHVYWYRQLPEEGLKFMVYLQKENIIDESGMPKERFSAEFPKEGPSILRIQQVVRGDSAAYFCASSRPGDSGNTIYFGEGSWLTVV.